Included here is one TCR beta chain sequence, with context. Its antigen is unknown. The stem-like memory CD8+ T cells (TSTEM) had a CCR7+ PD-1- TIGIT- phenotype. Per subset, duplicate vials of 150,000 sorted CD8+ T cells supplied RNA. These data belong to a study of human CD8 memory T cell subsets. General study results and limits: Stem-like memory T cells and precursor exhausted T cells had repertoires that overlapped very little.

This CDR3 has 12 residues. The germline gives CDR1 MNHEY, CDR2 SMNVEV (reference sequence). UMI-labeled 5' RACE was used, and it produced the TCR beta libraries. TCRdb derives one entry per CDR3 protein from the 5' RACE reads, leaving out DNA. The repertoire table contains about 17,000 distinct CDR3 sequences. Sequenced material: CD8+ stem-like memory T cells (TSCM and TCM) sorted from PBMCs. Subset meaning: stem-like memory CD8 T cells (TSTEM), CCR7+ PD-1- TIGIT-. The chain employs TRBV27 and TRBJ2-1. The source is a human donor in good health. CDR3 in amino acids: CASSFSQTEQFF.